This passage covers 20 T cell receptor beta chains from one sample sequenced in a study of tumor and adjacent non-tumor tissue in lung cancer. The template was RNA from unsorted bulk tissue. The normal lung tissue was taken more than 3 cm from the tumor edge. A modified ARM-PCR protocol with three rounds of nested PCR amplified TCRbeta. TCRdb independently ran MiXCR on the multiplex PCR reads; one entry per CDR3 protein. This repertoire shows 35,000 to 50,000 distinct CDR3 sequences, over 55% found once; its top ten account for under 50%. The material sequenced was distant non-tumor lung tissue. The receptors shown here come from a man aged 45-65 years with non-small cell lung cancer.

This clonotype showed up many times. The gene calls are TRBV20-1 and TRBJ2-7; 8 bases match TRBD1. Looked up from germline, CDR1 is DFQATT and CDR2 is SNEGSKA (reference sequence). With 0 bases clipped from V and 3 bases from J, the junction kept 7 bases outside the gene matches. The CDR3 is made up of 15 amino acids. The CDR3 protein is CSARDRRQGNYEQYF. CDR3 nucleotide sequence: TGCAGTGCTAGAGATCGGCGACAGGGGAACTACGAGCAGTACTTC.

Notes on this clonotype: The junction does not match germline at one end; this may be a read error. J is TRBJ2-3 and V is TRBV11-2; D is possibly TRBD2 (6 bases). Germline loops: CDR1 SGHAT, CDR2 FQNNGV. The CDR3 has 19 residues. The CDR3 sequence is CASSLSSATGVRGTDMQYF. As DNA, the CDR3 is TGTGCCAGCAGCTTATCTAGTGCAACGGGAGTACGAGGCACAGATATGCAGTATTTT.

The chain links TRBV7-2 to TRBJ1-2; tentatively, D is TRBD1 (6 bases). V was shortened by 1 base and J by 4 bases, with 13 bases between the two germline ends. The CDR3 consists of 15 residues. In germline, CDR1 is SGHTA, CDR2 FQGNSA. The CDR3 loop is CASSLVGRGGYGYTF. Here the CDR3 DNA reads TGTGCCAGCAGCTTAGTAGGCAGGGGAGGCTATGGCTACACCTTC.

Notes on this clonotype: A much larger clone lies a single base off, so this may be a read error. Since the CDR3 does not end with the conserved phenylalanine or tryptophan, this likely comes from a read error. The chain uses TRBV4-1 and TRBJ2-5; TRBD2 matches 14 bases. Looked up from germline, CDR1 is MGHRA and CDR2 is YSYEKL. Trimming took 3 bases from V and 4 from J; bases not matched to a gene: 4. This CDR3 is 16 amino acids long. The CDR3 loop reads CASSQGLAGALETQYS. Here the CDR3 DNA reads TGCGCCAGCAGCCAGGGACTAGCGGGAGCGTTAGAGACCCAGTACTCC.

This clonotype was counted at least ten times. The rearrangement uses TRBV6-6 and TRBJ1-1, with TRBD1 identical over 8 bases. The germline V gene encodes CDR1 MNHNY and CDR2 SVGAGI (reference sequence). V was clipped by 2 bases and J by 0 bases; unmatched bases: 11. The CDR3 is 18 amino acids. This CDR3 is CASSYHPRTGRMNTEAFF. CDR3 in DNA: TGTGCCAGCAGTTACCACCCCCGGACAGGGCGCATGAACACTGAAGCTTTCTTT.

As to this clonotype: The junction and the germline gene differ at one end; a read error may be behind it. J is TRBJ2-2 and V is TRBV29-1; unclear D gene. Germline CDR1 and CDR2: SQVTM and ANQGSEA. This CDR3 region has 14 residues. The chain's CDR3 is CSIESSLNTGELFF. For the CDR3, the DNA is TGCAGCATTGAAAGTAGCTTGAACACCGGGGAGCTGTTTTTT.

Note on this clonotype: This is likely a read error, given that the CDR3 carries no conserved phenylalanine or tryptophan at its end. The V call is TRBV11-2, the J call TRBJ2-1, with TRBD1 as a possible D gene (6 bases). Per the germline V gene, CDR1 is SGHAT and CDR2 is FQNNGV. CDR3 length: 12 residues. DNA of the CDR3: TGTACCAGCAGCCAGGAGAGGGGGAAGCAGTTCGTC. It codes for CTSSQERGKQFV.

As concerns this clonotype: This sequence may be a read error, since a much larger clone differs from it by one base. The chain employs TRBV6-5 and TRBJ1-5, with D possibly being TRBD1 (5 bases). This CDR3 contains 13 residues. Germline V gene lookup returns CDR1 MNHEY and CDR2 SVGAGI. The CDR3 protein is CASRVQVDQPRHF. In DNA form, the CDR3 reads TGTGCCAGCAGAGTACAGGTTGATCAGCCCCGGCATTTT.

With respect to this clonotype: This clone may be a read error of a much larger clone one base away. The rearrangement links TRBV5-1 to TRBJ2-1; tentative D call: TRBD1 (6 bases). This CDR3 comprises 15 residues. Germline-derived CDR1 and CDR2 are SGHRS and YFSETQ. CDR3 loop: CASTPGESSYNEEFF. The CDR3 bases are TGCGCCAGCACCCCAGGGGAAAGCTCCTACAATGAGGAGTTCTTC.

This clonotype was counted between two and nine times. The chain combines TRBV7-9 with TRBJ2-2; perhaps D is TRBD1 or TRBD2 (5 bases each). Germline lookup yields CDR1 SEHNR and CDR2 FQNEAQ (reference sequence). This CDR3 is built from 14 residues. Trimming stripped 9 bases from V and 5 bases from J, with 16 bases between. Here the CDR3 reads CASPSGLATGELFF. The CDR3 nucleotides read TGTGCCAGTCCCTCGGGGCTGGCTACCGGGGAGCTGTTTTTT.

About this clonotype: Germline and junction disagree at one end, which may indicate a read error. The rearrangement uses TRBV6-5 and TRBJ1-6; D not certain. Germline CDR1 MNHEY, CDR2 SVGAGI. This CDR3 is 12 amino acids long. CDR3 amino acids: CAGSMVNSPLHF. In DNA form, the CDR3 reads TGTGCCGGCAGTATGGTGAACTCACCCCTCCACTTT.

This clonotype ranks as medium-sized. The genes are TRBV28 and TRBJ2-1; perhaps TRBD2 as D (6 bases). Germline CDR1 and CDR2: MDHEN and SYDVKM. The length of the CDR3 is 15 residues. V was pared by 4 bases and J by 5 bases, with 15 bases between. In DNA form, the CDR3 reads TGTGCCAGCAGTTCGTACGGGACTGATAACAATGAGCAGTTCTTC. It encodes CASSSYGTDNNEQFF.

This clonotype was recorded at least ten times. The J gene is TRBJ2-5, the V gene TRBV29-1; D possibly corresponds to TRBD1 (5 bases). This CDR3 contains 13 residues. Trimming left V 4 bases short and J 6 bases short, with 15 bases between. From germline, CDR1 is SQVTM and CDR2 ANQGSEA. The CDR3 loop reads CSVVFPTAKTQYF. CDR3 bases: TGCAGCGTTGTATTCCCGACAGCGAAGACCCAGTACTTC. The full variable domain, rest sourced from reference TRBV29-1 and TRBJ2-5, is SAVISQKPSRDICQRGTSLTIQCQVDSQVTMMFWYRQQPGQSLTLIATANQGSEATYESGFVIDKFPISRPNLTFSTLTVSNMSPEDSSIYLCSVVFPTAKTQYFGPGTRLLVL.

To note about this clonotype: Mismatch with germline at one junction end may stem from a read error. J is TRBJ2-5 and V is TRBV11-2; unclear D gene. The germline CDR1 and CDR2 sequences are SGHAT and FQNNGV. This CDR3 has 14 amino acids. This chain's CDR3 is CVSTEQVAQETQYF. CDR3 coding DNA: TGTGTCAGCACCGAGCAGGTAGCCCAAGAGACTCAGTACTTC.

As concerns this clonotype: This may stem from a read error, because a much larger clone lies one nucleotide away. CDR3 in DNA: TGTGCCAGCAGCTTAGCCTTGGAAGGTAGCTCCTACGGGCAGTACTTC. It codes for CASSLALEGSSYGQYF. The rearrangement links TRBV13 to TRBJ2-7, with D uncertain. Germline V CDR1 and CDR2: PRHDT, FYEKMQ (reference sequence). The CDR3 consists of 16 residues.

This clonotype was seen repeatedly, ten times or more. The genes are TRBV13 and TRBJ2-5, with D tentatively TRBD1 or TRBD2 (6 bases each). The CDR3 has 17 residues. The ends were cut back, 1 base at V and 4 bases at J, with 19 bases in the middle. Germline values: CDR1 PRHDT, CDR2 FYEKMQ (reference sequence). The CDR3 DNA reads TGTGCCAGCAGCTTAGCCGGGGGCCCTGGGTTACGAGAGACCCAGTACTTC. This codes for CASSLAGGPGLRETQYF.

This clonotype was counted ten times or more. The chain carries TRBV29-1 and TRBJ2-7; the match to TRBD1 covers 7 bases. CDR1 is SQVTM and CDR2 is ANQGSEA in the germline V gene. The CDR3 is 15 residues long. V shed 1 base, J shed 2 bases, and the junction held 8 bases outside the gene matches. CDR3 sequence reads: CSVEGKGAKTYEQYF. Here the CDR3 DNA reads TGCAGCGTTGAAGGCAAGGGGGCGAAAACCTACGAGCAGTACTTC.

A word on this clonotype: One junction end does not reproduce the germline sequence, and a read error may be involved. The chain employs TRBV11-2 and TRBJ2-7; D might be TRBD2 (6 bases). The CDR3 has 14 residues. Germline V gene sequence: CDR1 SGHAT, CDR2 FQNNGV. CDR3 sequence: CVSSLLAGVNEQYF. Here the CDR3 DNA reads TGTGTCAGCAGCTTACTAGCCGGAGTAAACGAGCAGTACTTT.

For this clonotype: Sequence at one end of the junction differs from germline and may be a read error. The chain links TRBV4-2 to TRBJ1-6, with 7 nucleotides matching TRBD1. The germline CDR1 and CDR2 sequences are LGHNA and YNFKEQ. The CDR3 runs to 15 residues. CDR3 in DNA: TGTGCCAGCAGCCGAGGGGGACAGTCTTCTTCACCCCTCCATTTT. It translates to CASSRGGQSSSPLHF.

This clonotype was observed a single time. An end of the junction differs from the germline gene, which may be a read error. V is TRBV28 and J is TRBJ1-1, with D hard to call. This CDR3 has 16 amino acids. In germline, CDR1 is MDHEN, CDR2 SYDVKM. The CDR3 is CASRIKAAGLNIEAFF. The CDR3 DNA reads as TGTGCCAGCAGGATAAAGGCAGCGGGCCTCAACATTGAAGCTTTCTTT.